The 22 T cell receptor beta chains below were found in one sample sequenced in a study of T cell responses to AZD1222 COVID-19 vaccine. Clones were read by immunoSEQ multiplex PCR, and TCRdb kept only the in-frame ones, dropping some. The sample contains 95,000 to 150,000 clones, around 92% of which appear only once. The sequenced sample was peripheral blood, obtained on day 0 of AZD1222 vaccination. The source of these receptors is an adult in good health.

The J gene is TRBJ2-1, the V gene TRBV5-1; a weak D match, TRBD2 (6 bases). This CDR3 spans 20 amino acids. V was pared by 4 bases and J by 1 base, with 27 bases between. Per the germline V gene, CDR1 is SGHRS and CDR2 is YFSETQ. CDR3 sequence reads: CASSPKSSRPEGSSYNEQFF. CDR3 DNA sequence: TGCGCCAGCAGCCCGAAATCGAGTCGGCCGGAGGGCTCGTCCTACAATGAGCAGTTCTTC. Based on the CDR3 plus reference TRBV5-1 and TRBJ2-1, the full variable domain is KAGVTQTPRYLIKTRGQQVTLSCSPISGHRSVSWYQQTPGQGLQFLFEYFSETQRNKGNFPGRFSGRQFSNSRSEMNVSTLELGDSALYLCASSPKSSRPEGSSYNEQFFGPGTRLTVL.

The chain joins TRBV9 to TRBJ1-2, with D unresolved. Trimming pared 0 bases from V and 8 bases from J, leaving 11 bases between. The CDR3 runs to 13 residues. Germline assignment: CDR1 SGDLS and CDR2 YYNGEE. CDR3 sequence (DNA): TGTGCCAGCAGCGTAGAGGAAGGGCAGGGCTACACCTTC. Its protein product is CASSVEEGQGYTF.

V and J are TRBV7-9 and TRBJ1-6; the D is unclear. This CDR3 contains 15 residues. Trimming cost V 1 base and J 5 bases, with 9 bases left between them. Germline V gene data show CDR1 as SEHNR and CDR2 as FQNEAQ (reference sequence). The CDR3, as DNA: TGTGCCAGCAGCTTAGACGGAAGAGATAATTCACCCCTCCACTTT. Its translation: CASSLDGRDNSPLHF.

This rearrangement joins TRBV27 to TRBJ2-7; 8 positions agree with TRBD2. V shed 5 bases and J 4 bases; nucleotides not matched to a gene: 7. Germline CDR1 MNHEY, CDR2 SMNVEV (reference sequence). The CDR3 is 14 amino acids. CDR3 loop: CASSKTSAGYEQYF. The CDR3 region has the DNA TGTGCCAGCAGTAAGACTAGCGCTGGGTACGAGCAGTACTTC.

The J gene is TRBJ1-5, the V gene TRBV19, with 8 bases matching TRBD1. This CDR3 has 13 residues. CDR1 LNHDA and CDR2 SQIVND come from the germline V gene (reference sequence). Unmatched junction bases numbered 8, after V lost 10 bases and J lost 6 bases. CDR3: CATDRGGGQPQHF. The CDR3 nucleotides read TGTGCCACCGACAGGGGTGGGGGTCAGCCCCAGCATTTT. Drawing the rest from reference TRBV19 and TRBJ1-5, the complete variable domain is DGGITQSPKYLFRKEGQNVTLSCEQNLNHDAMYWYRQDPGQGLRLIYYSQIVNDFQKGDIAEGYSVSREKKESFPLTVTSAQKNPTAFYLCATDRGGGQPQHFGDGTRLSIL.

The chain carries TRBV6-6 and TRBJ2-2; no clear D. Germline CDR1 reads MNHNY; CDR2 reads SVGAGI (reference sequence). V was shortened by 7 bases and J by 0 bases, with 15 bases between the two germline ends. This CDR3 is 16 amino acids long. In nucleotides, the CDR3 is TGTGCCAGCACCACAGCGTGGTTCGCGAACACCGGGGAGCTGTTTTTT. Its protein product is CASTTAWFANTGELFF.

This chain connects TRBV6-5 to TRBJ2-1; D perhaps matches TRBD2 (6 bases). CDR3 size: 15 residues. Germline CDR1 and CDR2: MNHEY and SVGAGI. The germline V and J ends were trimmed by 2 bases and 0 bases, with 8 bases remaining between them. CDR3 region: CASSYDGSSYNEQFF. The CDR3 DNA reads as TGTGCCAGCAGTTACGACGGGAGCTCCTACAATGAGCAGTTCTTC.

The CDR3 DNA reads as TGCGCCAGCCGGCGGGAGGGCCCCTACAATGAGCAGTTCTTC. Residues: CASRREGPYNEQFF. J is TRBJ2-1 and V is TRBV5-1; TRBD2 agrees at 9 bases. J was trimmed by 2 bases and V by 7 bases; bases with no gene match: 4. This CDR3 is built from 14 residues. Per the germline V gene, CDR1 is SGHRS and CDR2 is YFSETQ.

This chain connects TRBV6-6 to TRBJ1-3, with D possibly being TRBD1 (5 bases). V dropped 6 bases and J dropped 5 bases, with 14 bases sitting between them. The CDR3 totals 14 residues. Germline V gene sequence: CDR1 MNHNY, CDR2 SVGAGI (reference sequence). CDR3 residues: CASRGQELRNTIYF. DNA of the CDR3: TGTGCCAGCAGGGGGCAGGAGCTAAGAAACACCATATATTTT.

The V and J genes are TRBV6-6 and TRBJ2-7, with D possibly being TRBD1 (6 bases). This CDR3 spans 15 amino acids. V lost 4 bases to trimming and J lost 1 base, with 14 bases between them. The germline V gene encodes CDR1 MNHNY and CDR2 SVGAGI (reference sequence). The CDR3 DNA reads as TGTGCCAGCAGTTCCACTTTCGGACAGTCCTACGAGCAGTACTTC. Its protein product is CASSSTFGQSYEQYF.

The rearrangement uses TRBV24-1 and TRBJ2-4, with 8 bases lining up with TRBD1. Germline assignment: CDR1 KGHDR and CDR2 SFDVKD. With V trimmed by 3 bases and J by 8 bases, 8 bases remained unmatched. The CDR3 is made up of 15 amino acids. The DNA of the CDR3 is TGTGCCACCAGTGATGGGGCAGGGGGCAGGTACATTCAGTACTTC. It specifies CATSDGAGGRYIQYF.

This chain uses TRBV28 with TRBJ1-3, with D unresolved. CDR3 length: 14 amino acids. Germline V lookup: CDR1 MDHEN, CDR2 SYDVKM. V lost 1 base, J lost 3 bases, and 7 bases lay in between. The CDR3 sequence: CASSLLRFGNTIYF. CDR3 nucleotide sequence: TGTGCCAGCAGTTTATTAAGATTTGGAAACACCATATATTTT.

V gene TRBV5-6 combines with J gene TRBJ2-1; 7 bases line up with TRBD1. The CDR3 has 16 residues. Germline V gives CDR1 SGHDT, CDR2 YYEEEE. Unmatched junction bases numbered 12, after V lost 3 bases and J lost 6 bases. The CDR3 reads CASSSYRGPRGNEQFF. DNA of the CDR3: TGTGCCAGCAGCTCGTACAGGGGCCCTCGGGGCAATGAGCAGTTCTTC.

The V and J genes are TRBV3-1 (or the pseudogene TRBV3-2) and TRBJ2-7, with D hard to call. Per germline, CDR1 LGHDT and CDR2 YNNKEL (reference sequence). The CDR3 spans 14 residues. Trimming shortened V by 4 bases and J by 2 bases, and 12 bases separated the two germline ends. The CDR3 sequence: CASSPRGNPYEQYF. The CDR3, as DNA: TGTGCCAGCAGCCCTAGAGGTAATCCCTACGAGCAGTACTTC.

This clone was recorded only once. The chain links TRBV18 to TRBJ2-1; 7 bases fit TRBD2. Germline assignment: CDR1 KGHSH and CDR2 LQKENI. With 5 bases clipped from V and 2 bases from J, the junction kept 9 bases outside the gene matches. The CDR3 is made up of 16 amino acids. This chain's CDR3 is CASSNGPSGPYNEQFF. The CDR3 nucleotides are TGTGCCAGCTCAAACGGACCTAGCGGTCCCTACAATGAGCAGTTCTTC.

J is TRBJ1-5 and V is TRBV18; the D is unclear. In germline, CDR1 is KGHSH, CDR2 LQKENI. There are 16 residues in the CDR3. With 1 base removed from V and 9 bases from J, the gap between germline ends came to 19 bases. CDR3 bases: TGTGCCAGCTCACCACAACAGACAACCTCTTTTGGGCCCCAGCATTTT. Translated, it gives CASSPQQTTSFGPQHF.

The chain links TRBV2 to TRBJ1-4, with 8 bases fitting TRBD1. Per germline, CDR1 SNHLY and CDR2 FYNNEI. The CDR3 is 16 amino acids. The J segment lost 3 bases and the V segment lost 3 bases, leaving 6 bases of the junction unmatched. CDR3 sequence: CASSEQGARANEKLFF. CDR3 coding DNA: TGTGCCAGCAGTGAGCAGGGGGCGCGGGCTAATGAAAAACTGTTTTTT.

The chain recombines TRBV14 with TRBJ1-2, with D perhaps matching TRBD1 (5 bases). This CDR3 region has 13 residues. Germline V gene lookup returns CDR1 SGHDN and CDR2 FVKESK. Trimming removed 4 bases at V and 1 base at J, with 7 bases between. CDR3 in amino acids: CASSPGHNYGYTF. The CDR3 DNA reads as TGTGCCAGCAGCCCCGGACATAACTATGGCTACACCTTC.

J is TRBJ1-5 and V is TRBV15; D not certain. V gave up 5 bases and J gave up 6 bases, with 11 bases separating them. Germline CDR1 is LNHNV and CDR2 is YYDKDF (reference sequence). This CDR3 is built from 13 residues. The CDR3 DNA follows: TGTGCCACCAGCGAACTACCCAGTCAGCCCCAGCATTTT. It codes for CATSELPSQPQHF.

This rearrangement joins TRBV19 to TRBJ2-2, with D perhaps matching TRBD2 (5 bases). The CDR3 has 14 amino acids. The V gene lost 3 bases and the J gene lost 1 base, with 6 bases spanning the gap. The germline gives CDR1 LNHDA, CDR2 SQIVND (reference sequence). The CDR3 reads CASSITRNTGELFF. CDR3 nucleotides: TGTGCCAGTAGTATCACTAGGAACACCGGGGAGCTGTTTTTT. The entire variable domain, with the rest obtained from reference TRBV19 and TRBJ2-2, is as follows: DGGITQSPKYLFRKEGQNVTLSCEQNLNHDAMYWYRQDPGQGLRLIYYSQIVNDFQKGDIAEGYSVSREKKESFPLTVTSAQKNPTAFYLCASSITRNTGELFFGEGSRLTVL.

For the CDR3, the DNA is TGTGCCAGCAGTGAAGGGCCCAGGGAGACCCAGTACTTC. Translated: CASSEGPRETQYF. The gene calls are TRBV6-1 and TRBJ2-5; D not certain. Germline assignment: CDR1 MNHNS and CDR2 SASEGT. The CDR3 spans 13 residues. The germline V and J ends were trimmed by 1 base and 5 bases, with 8 bases remaining between them.

The V gene is TRBV20-1, the J gene TRBJ2-3, with 7 bases fitting TRBD1. The CDR3 has 14 residues. V lost 3 bases, J lost 6 bases, and 9 bases stayed unmatched. Germline lookup yields CDR1 DFQATT and CDR2 SNEGSKA (reference sequence). The CDR3 sequence is CSASSRQGVDTQYF. In nucleotides, the CDR3 is TGCAGTGCTAGTTCGAGACAGGGTGTCGATACGCAGTATTTT.